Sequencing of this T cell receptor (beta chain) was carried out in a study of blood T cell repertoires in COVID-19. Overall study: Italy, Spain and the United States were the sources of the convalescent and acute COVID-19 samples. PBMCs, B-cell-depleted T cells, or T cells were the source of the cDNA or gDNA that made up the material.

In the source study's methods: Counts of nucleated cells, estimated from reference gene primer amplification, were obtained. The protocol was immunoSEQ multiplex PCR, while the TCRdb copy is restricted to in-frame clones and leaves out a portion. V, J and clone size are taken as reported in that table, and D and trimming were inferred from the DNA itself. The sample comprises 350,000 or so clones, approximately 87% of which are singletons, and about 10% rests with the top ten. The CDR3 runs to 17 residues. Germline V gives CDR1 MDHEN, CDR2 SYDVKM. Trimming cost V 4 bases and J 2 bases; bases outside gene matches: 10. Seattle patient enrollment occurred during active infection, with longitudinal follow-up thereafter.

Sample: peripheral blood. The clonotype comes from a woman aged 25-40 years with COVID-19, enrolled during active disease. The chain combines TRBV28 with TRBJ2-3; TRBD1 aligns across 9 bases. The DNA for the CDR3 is TGTGCCAGCAGTTCCACCGGGACAGGGAAATTCACAGATACGCAGTATTTT. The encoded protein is CASSSTGTGKFTDTQYF.